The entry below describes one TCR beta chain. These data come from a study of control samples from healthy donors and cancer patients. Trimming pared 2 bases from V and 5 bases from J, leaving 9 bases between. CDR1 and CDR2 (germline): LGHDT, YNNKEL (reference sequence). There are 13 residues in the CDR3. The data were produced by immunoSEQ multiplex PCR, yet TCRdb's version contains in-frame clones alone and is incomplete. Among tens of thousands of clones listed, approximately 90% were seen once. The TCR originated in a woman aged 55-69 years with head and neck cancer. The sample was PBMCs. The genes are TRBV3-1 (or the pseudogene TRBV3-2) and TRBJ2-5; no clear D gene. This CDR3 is CASSQRGMETQYF. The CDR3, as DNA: TGTGCCAGCAGCCAAAGAGGTATGGAGACCCAGTACTTC.